This TCR beta chain emerged from a study of blood T cell repertoires in COVID-19. At the level of the study: The analysed material was cDNA or gDNA that came from T cells, B-cell-depleted T cells, or PBMCs.

Germline-derived CDR1 and CDR2 are LGHDT and YNNKEL (reference sequence). V shed 4 bases and J shed 1 base, with 15 bases lying between them. There are 16 residues in the CDR3. Assay used: immunoSEQ multiplex PCR; TCRdb lists only in-frame clones, some missing. The table records hundreds of thousands of clones, almost 85% of them present only once. Sequences were obtained from peripheral blood. This rearrangement joins TRBV3-1 (or the pseudogene TRBV3-2) to TRBJ2-3; perhaps TRBD1 as D (7 bases). The receptor was derived from a man aged 50 or older with active or convalescent COVID-19. Here the CDR3 DNA reads TGTGCCAGCAGCCCCCCCCGGGGGACAGGCACAGATACGCAGTATTTT. This encodes CASSPPRGTGTDTQYF.